The rows below give T cell receptor beta chains drawn from one sample of a study of cytomegalovirus exposure and HLA in healthy donors. Measured with immunoSEQ multiplex PCR; TCRdb has only the in-frame clones, and not every one. The table records about 41,000 clones, 81% of them present only once. The sample consisted of PBMCs. These TCRs come from a man aged 45-65 years in good health and CMV-seronegative. The CDR3 runs from the conserved cysteine through the conserved F or W. The D gene is left open where the match is weak. Clone size appears in some rows only: once, few, many, or a class for an expanded clone.

d_gene,abundance,v_gene,j_gene,CDR3nt,CDR3aa
-,-,TRBV7-8,TRBJ1-5,TGTGCCAGCAGCTTAGCGGAGGATCAGCCCCAGCATTTT,CASSLAEDQPQHF
-,-,TRBV6-5,TRBJ1-3,TGTGCCAGCACCGAGGGTCTTAAAATCGGAAACACCATATATTTT,CASTEGLKIGNTIYF
TRBD1,-,TRBV19,TRBJ1-6,TGTGCAGTGCGACAGGGCTATAATTCACCCCTCCACTTT,CAVRQGYNSPLHF
-,-,TRBV19,TRBJ1-1,TGTGCCAGTAGCACTACCGGCAGGGCGAACACTGAAGCTTTCTTT,CASSTTGRANTEAFF
TRBD1,few,TRBV6-6,TRBJ2-7,TGTGCCAGCAGCGGGACAGGGGGGCTCACCAAGCGCGAGCAGTACTTC,CASSGTGGLTKREQYF
-,-,TRBV5-1,TRBJ2-5,TGCGCCAGCAGACATAATAAAGAGACCCAGTACTTC,CASRHNKETQYF
TRBD1,-,TRBV28,TRBJ2-7,TGTGCCAGCAGTGACCGGGACAGGGGTAACGAGCAGTACTTC,CASSDRDRGNEQYF
-,-,TRBV2,TRBJ2-2,TGTGCCAGCAGTGAAACGGCGGTTAACACCGGGGAGCTGTTTTTT,CASSETAVNTGELFF
TRBD1,-,TRBV19,TRBJ2-3,TGTGCCAGTAGCGTACAGGGGACCCTCACAGATACGCAGTATTTT,CASSVQGTLTDTQYF
TRBD1,-,TRBV7-3,TRBJ2-7,TGTGCCAGCAGCTTGACAGGGCGGCAGGCCGAGCAGTACTTC,CASSLTGRQAEQYF
-,-,TRBV14,TRBJ1-2,TGTGCCAGCAGCCAATCCGGGGTCCATGGCTACACCTTC,CASSQSGVHGYTF
TRBD1,-,TRBV28,TRBJ2-1,TGTGCCAGCACCGGGACAGCGAATTACAATGAGCAGTTCTTC,CASTGTANYNEQFF
-,-,TRBV6-6,TRBJ1-2,TGTGCCAGTTCCCCCGACAGACCGACCAACTATGGCTACACCTTC,CASSPDRPTNYGYTF
-,-,TRBV6-4,TRBJ1-5,TGTGCCAGCAGTGCGACAGGACAGCCCCAGCATTTT,CASSATGQPQHF
-,-,TRBV11-2,TRBJ2-7,TGTGCCAGCAGCATACAATCCGGGAATTACGAGCAGTACTTC,CASSIQSGNYEQYF
-,-,TRBV27,TRBJ1-4,TGTGCCAGCAGTACCGATCTGGGGGTGGAGGCAGCACAGGGAAGAGGAAAAACTGTTTTT,CASSTDLGVEAAQGRGKTVF
-,-,TRBV18,TRBJ2-7,TGTGCCAGCTCCCCCCGCCGATCAGGAACCTACGAGCAGTACTTC,CASSPRRSGTYEQYF
-,-,TRBV6-5,TRBJ2-2,TGTGCCAGCAGTTACCGGACAGTGAACACCGGGGAGCTGTTTTTT,CASSYRTVNTGELFF
TRBD2,few,TRBV14,TRBJ2-3,TGTGCCAGCAGCATGCTAGCGGGGGGTGCAGATACGCAGTATTTT,CASSMLAGGADTQYF
-,few,TRBV7-9,TRBJ1-2,TGTGCCAGCAGCTATTTCGAGACCCCGAGGGGCTACACCTTC,CASSYFETPRGYTF
-,-,TRBV7-8,TRBJ1-2,TGTGCCAGCAGCCAGTCGTCGGGGAATAAGGTGTATGGCTACACCTTC,CASSQSSGNKVYGYTF
TRBD1,once,TRBV7-9,TRBJ2-5,TGTGCCAGCAGCCTAGGACAGGGGAAAGAGACCCAGTACTTC,CASSLGQGKETQYF